This record looks at one T cell receptor beta chain sequence and its context. This specimen comes from a study of blood T cell repertoires in COVID-19. Study background: T cells, B-cell-depleted T cells, or PBMCs supplied cDNA or gDNA.

The CDR3 is made up of 16 amino acids. J was trimmed by 7 bases and V by 2 bases; bases with no gene match: 10. Per germline, CDR1 WSHSY and CDR2 SAAADI. Authors' data handling: Counts of nucleated cells, estimated from reference gene primer amplification, were obtained. Produced via immunoSEQ multiplex PCR; TCRdb's table is partial and in-frame only. V, J and clone size are taken as reported in that table, and D and trimming were inferred from the DNA itself. The data hold some 100,000 clones, with 89% observed a single time. The rearrangement joins TRBV10-2 to TRBJ2-1, with 8 positions matching TRBD2. Sequencing input: peripheral blood. The TCR sequence derives from a woman aged 80 or over with active COVID-19. CDR3 sequence reads: CASSEVGTRIKNEQFF. The CDR3 bases are TGCGCCAGCAGTGAGGTAGGGACTAGAATCAAGAATGAGCAGTTCTTC.